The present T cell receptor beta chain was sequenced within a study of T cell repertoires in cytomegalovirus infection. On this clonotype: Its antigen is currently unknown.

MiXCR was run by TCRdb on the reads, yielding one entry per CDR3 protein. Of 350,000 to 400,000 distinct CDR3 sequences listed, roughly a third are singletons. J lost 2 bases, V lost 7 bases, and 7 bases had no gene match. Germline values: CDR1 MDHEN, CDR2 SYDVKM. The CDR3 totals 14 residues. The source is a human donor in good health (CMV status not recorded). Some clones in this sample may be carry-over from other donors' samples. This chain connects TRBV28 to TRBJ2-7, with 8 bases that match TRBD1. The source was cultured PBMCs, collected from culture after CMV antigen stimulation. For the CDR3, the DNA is TGTGCCAGCAAACTCCGGGACAGGCCCTACGAGCAGTACTTC. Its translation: CASKLRDRPYEQYF.